Listed here is a single T cell receptor (beta chain). As yet, its antigen is unknown. This sample is part of a study of a mutant IDH1 vaccine in newly diagnosed glioma. Study background: Averaging roughly 40 years of age, treated patients were about 60% male and approximately 38% female. Former treatment meant radiotherapy, temozolomide, or both; the majority had gotten both.

This sample's time point: week 35, safety follow-up. The investigators gave 300 ug of mutant IDH1 20-mer peptide in each vaccine dose, together with topical imiquimod. Patients received eight vaccinations in weeks 1, 3, 5, 7, 11, 15, 19, 23. Donors' newly diagnosed IDH1-mutant WHO grade 3 or 4 astrocytomas lacked nuclear ATRX. V was pared by 5 bases and J by 0 bases, with 18 bases between. The germline V gene has CDR1 SGHTA and CDR2 FQGNSA. CDR3 size: 17 residues. Sequenced by immunoSEQ multiplex PCR; TCRdb stores in-frame clones only, minus some. The table has tens of thousands of clones, under 90% seen once.

This TCR derives from a man aged 30 to 45 with glioma. The V gene is TRBV7-2, the J gene TRBJ2-3; D could derive from TRBD1 or TRBD2 (5 bases each). The material was PBMCs, obtained from a glioma patient whose treatment included an IDH1 peptide vaccine. CDR3 sequence (DNA): TGTGCCAGCAGCATCACCGGGACCCGAATAAGCACAGATACGCAGTATTTT. This translates into CASSITGTRISTDTQYF.